One and the same sample provided the 6 T cell receptor beta chains below, sequenced in a study of control samples from healthy donors and cancer patients. The table came from immunoSEQ multiplex PCR; TCRdb's copy has only in-frame clones and leaves some out. The table for this sample gives some 190,000 clones. The sequencing input was blood. The receptors originated from a woman aged 30 to 39 in good health.

The chain combines TRBV29-1 with TRBJ1-4; a weak D match, TRBD1 (5 bases). The CDR3 consists of 14 residues. V lost 3 bases to trimming and J lost 5 bases, with 13 bases between them. Looked up from germline, CDR1 is SQVTM and CDR2 is ANQGSEA. CDR3 amino acids: CSVDEQGLNEKLFF. Written as DNA, the CDR3 is TGCAGCGTTGACGAGCAGGGCTTAAATGAAAAACTGTTTTTT.

V gene TRBV7-2 combines with J gene TRBJ1-6; D remains ambiguous. The V and J ends lost 0 bases and 6 bases respectively, with 9 bases between them. This CDR3 comprises 15 residues. Germline values: CDR1 SGHTA, CDR2 FQGNSA. The CDR3: CASSLANSFNSPLHF. Here the CDR3 DNA reads TGTGCCAGCAGCTTAGCCAACAGTTTTAATTCACCCCTCCACTTT.

The chain has TRBV4-3 and TRBJ2-7; D not certain. Trimming left V 1 base short and J 0 bases short, with 10 bases between. The CDR3 runs to 15 residues. Germline V gives CDR1 LGHNA, CDR2 YSLEER. In nucleotides, the CDR3 is TGCGCCAGCAGCCAAGCGTGGACGGACTCCTACGAGCAGTACTTC. It yields the protein CASSQAWTDSYEQYF.

The genes are TRBV20-1 and TRBJ1-1; D perhaps matches TRBD1 (6 bases). The CDR3 is 10 residues long. Germline CDR1 and CDR2: DFQATT and SNEGSKA (reference sequence). Trimming shortened V by 8 bases and J by 5 bases, and 9 bases separated the two germline ends. The CDR3 loop reads CSLGGTEAFF. DNA of the CDR3: TGCAGTTTAGGGGGGACTGAAGCTTTCTTT.

A remark on this clone: This specimen includes other DNA sequences encoding the same CDR3. V usage is TRBV28 and J usage is TRBJ1-5, with a possible D match to TRBD1 (5 bases). There are 13 residues in the CDR3. The V gene lost 4 bases and the J gene lost 1 base, with 5 bases spanning the gap. Germline assignment: CDR1 MDHEN and CDR2 SYDVKM. In nucleotides, the CDR3 is TGTGCCAGCAGTTGGGGGAGCAATCAGCCCCAGCATTTT. Its translation: CASSWGSNQPQHF.

The chain combines TRBV5-1 with TRBJ1-2; D not certain. The CDR3 has 15 residues. V was pared by 0 bases and J by 4 bases, with 13 bases between. The germline CDR1 and CDR2 sequences are SGHRS and YFSETQ. CDR3 in DNA: TGCGCCAGCAGCTTGGATAGGCCTGAAAGCTATGGCTACACCTTC. Its translation is CASSLDRPESYGYTF. The complete variable domain, with remaining parts taken from reference TRBV5-1 and TRBJ1-2, reads KAGVTQTPRYLIKTRGQQVTLSCSPISGHRSVSWYQQTPGQGLQFLFEYFSETQRNKGNFPGRFSGRQFSNSRSEMNVSTLELGDSALYLCASSLDRPESYGYTFGSGTRLTVV.